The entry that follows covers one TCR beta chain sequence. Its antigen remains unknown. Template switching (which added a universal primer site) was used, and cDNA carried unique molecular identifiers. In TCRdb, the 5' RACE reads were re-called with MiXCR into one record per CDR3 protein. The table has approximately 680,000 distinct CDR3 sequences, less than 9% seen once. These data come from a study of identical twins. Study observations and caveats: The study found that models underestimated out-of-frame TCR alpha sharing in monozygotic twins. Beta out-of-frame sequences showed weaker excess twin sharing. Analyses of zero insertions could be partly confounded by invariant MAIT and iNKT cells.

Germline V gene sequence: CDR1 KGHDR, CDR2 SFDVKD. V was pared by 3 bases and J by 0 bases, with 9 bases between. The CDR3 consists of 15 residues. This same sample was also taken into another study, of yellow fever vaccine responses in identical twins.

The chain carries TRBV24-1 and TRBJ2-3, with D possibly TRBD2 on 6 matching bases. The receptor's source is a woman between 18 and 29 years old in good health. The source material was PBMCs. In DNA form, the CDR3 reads TGTGCCACCAGTGATCCCGGGACTAGCACAGATACGCAGTATTTT. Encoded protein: CATSDPGTSTDTQYF.